This T cell receptor beta chain was retrieved from a study of identical twins. The CDR3 sequence is 14 residues long. V was shortened by 2 bases and J by 7 bases, with 12 bases between the two germline ends. Germline assignment: CDR1 ENHRY and CDR2 SYGVKD. This clonotype was picked up a small number of times. What it binds is unknown. TCRdb analysed the 5' RACE reads with MiXCR anew, one entry per CDR3 protein. The table lists 1.5 million to 2 million distinct CDR3 sequences, 25% to 35% of them singletons. Study-wide points: Researchers caution that invariant MAIT and iNKT cells could partly confound zero-insertion analyses. It was out-of-frame TCR alpha sharing in monozygotic twins that models underestimated. Insertions were reduced in abundant cord blood beta clonotypes but not in memory repertoires.

The source material was cord blood. The rearrangement uses TRBV10-3 and TRBJ2-1; no firm D call. The clonotype was recovered from a newborn girl in good health. The CDR3 DNA is TGTGCCATCAGTGAGAGGGATCGTGGGAATGAGCAGTTCTTC. This codes for CAISERDRGNEQFF.